This TCR beta chain was recorded in a study of OX40 agonist ivuxolimab in advanced cancers. In the study overall: With ivuxolimab, an agonistic anti-OX40 (CD134) antibody, patients were treated. The patients received ivuxolimab by intravenous route every 2 weeks at 0.01 to 10 mg/kg.

Germline V gives CDR1 SGHNT, CDR2 YYREEE (reference sequence). The CDR3 covers 12 residues. Trimming removed 0 bases at V and 0 bases at J, with 1 base between. This clone was detected only a few times. Profiling relied on immunoSEQ multiplex PCR, and the TCRdb table lists in-frame clones only, not all of them. This table holds thousands of clones, roughly 78% found once. The gene calls are TRBV5-4 and TRBJ2-7; D gene unclear. Sequencing used CD4+ or CD8+ T cells sorted from blood, obtained in a trial of the OX40 agonist ivuxolimab. The TCR originated in an adult with an advanced solid tumor such as melanoma, head and neck, liver or kidney cancer. The CDR3 bases are TGTGCCAGCAGCTTGGCCTCCTACGAGCAGTACTTC. The encoded protein is CASSLASYEQYF.